This T cell receptor beta chain appears in the sequencing data of a study of T cell responses to AZD1222 COVID-19 vaccine. There are 12 residues in the CDR3. Germline V gives CDR1 SEHNR, CDR2 FQNEAQ (reference sequence). The germline V and J ends were trimmed by 3 bases and 4 bases, with 6 bases remaining between them. Sequenced by immunoSEQ multiplex PCR; TCRdb stores in-frame clones only, minus some. The sample lists about 110,000 clones; approximately 92% were seen once. A single count supports this clone. The receptor's source is an adult who received the AZD1222 COVID-19 vaccine. Sequenced material: peripheral blood, taken 28 days after the second AZD1222 dose. The chain joins TRBV7-9 to TRBJ1-1; D remains ambiguous. This CDR3 reads CASSFLPTEAFF. The CDR3 nucleotides read TGTGCCAGCAGCTTTTTGCCCACTGAAGCTTTCTTT.